These 17 T cell receptor beta chains came from one sample sequenced in a study of T cell repertoires in cytomegalovirus infection. TCRdb re-derived calls from the reads in MiXCR, one entry per CDR3 protein. The sample holds 550,000 to 850,000 distinct CDR3 sequences; around 32% are singletons and the top ten take 18%. These receptors' targets are unknown. This specimen consisted of cultured PBMCs, obtained from culture after CMV antigen stimulation. The receptors come from a human donor in good health (CMV status not recorded). Some clones in this sample may be carry-over from other donors' samples.

This chain uses TRBV7-2 with TRBJ1-2, with D possibly matching TRBD1 (5 bases). V lost 1 base, J lost 3 bases, and 18 bases lay in between. CDR3 length: 17 residues. Germline CDR1 reads SGHTA; CDR2 reads FQGNSA. The CDR3 reads CASSLDLGEPLDYGYTF. The CDR3 bases are TGTGCCAGCAGCTTAGATTTGGGGGAGCCTTTGGACTATGGCTACACCTTC.

This clonotype was seen only a few times. The V gene is TRBV28, the J gene TRBJ1-2, with TRBD1 identical over 9 bases. This CDR3 is built from 15 residues. Germline values: CDR1 MDHEN, CDR2 SYDVKM. J was trimmed by 5 bases and V by 5 bases; bases with no gene match: 9. CDR3 nucleotide sequence: TGTGCCAGCAGTACCATCGGGACAGGGCAATATGGCTACACCTTC. As protein: CASSTIGTGQYGYTF.

The gene calls are TRBV6-5 and TRBJ1-2, with TRBD1 matching 8 bases. This CDR3 is 17 amino acids long. In germline, CDR1 is MNHEY, CDR2 SVGAGI. V was clipped by 0 bases and J by 4 bases; unmatched bases: 10. This CDR3 reads CASSYSPLDRDPYGYTF. The CDR3 bases are TGTGCCAGCAGTTACTCCCCCTTGGACAGGGATCCCTATGGCTACACCTTC.

The chain recombines TRBV7-6 with TRBJ1-4; tentative D call: TRBD1 (6 bases). The germline gives CDR1 SGHVS, CDR2 FNYEAQ. This CDR3 is built from 13 residues. Trimming removed 4 bases from V and 7 bases from J, with 10 bases in between. The CDR3 protein is CASSSSDSEKLFF. For the CDR3, the DNA is TGTGCCAGCAGCTCTTCGGACAGTGAAAAACTGTTTTTT. Using reference TRBV7-6 and TRBJ1-4 for the parts outside the CDR3, the full variable domain is GAGVSQSPRYKVTKRGQDVALRCDPISGHVSLYWYRQALGQGPEFLTYFNYEAQQDKSGLPNDRFSAERPEGSISTLTIQRTEQRDSAMYRCASSSSDSEKLFFGSGTQLSVL.

The chain has TRBV5-1 and TRBJ2-7, with 7 bases identical to TRBD1. The V gene end was trimmed by 4 bases and the J gene end by 9 bases; junction bases not matched to a gene: 7. Germline-derived CDR1 and CDR2 are SGHRS and YFSETQ. The length of the CDR3 is 12 residues. CDR3 region: CASSEGQARQYF. CDR3 in DNA: TGCGCCAGCAGCGAAGGACAGGCAAGGCAGTACTTC.

The chain combines TRBV18 with TRBJ2-7, with 10 nucleotides matching TRBD2. The junction had 12 bases not matched to a gene; V was cut back by 6 bases and J by 7 bases. The length of the CDR3 is 15 residues. Germline CDR1 reads KGHSH; CDR2 reads LQKENI. This CDR3 reads CASSPSGRAFGEQYF. The CDR3 bases are TGTGCCAGCTCCCCGAGCGGGAGGGCCTTCGGGGAGCAGTACTTC.

This chain links TRBV6-1 with TRBJ1-6; D gene uncertain. Trimming took off 3 bases at V and 17 bases at J, with 8 bases between the two ends. Germline V gene lookup returns CDR1 MNHNS and CDR2 SASEGT. The CDR3 length is 10 residues. The CDR3 bases are TGTGCCAGCAGTGATCTTCTGGTCCACTTT. This encodes CASSDLLVHF.

A few counts support this clonotype. The gene calls are TRBV4-1 and TRBJ2-1, with 8 bases identical to TRBD2. The CDR3 contains 15 residues. In germline, CDR1 is MGHRA, CDR2 YSYEKL. V dropped 1 base and J dropped 2; count of bases not matched to a gene: 1. CDR3 DNA sequence: TGCGCCAGCAGCCAAGCGGGAGGGACCTACAATGAGCAGTTCTTC. Translation gives CASSQAGGTYNEQFF.

The V and J genes are TRBV18 and TRBJ1-4; TRBD1 might be the D (5 bases). This CDR3 comprises 14 residues. V was pared by 6 bases and J by 6 bases, with 14 bases between. CDR1 KGHSH and CDR2 LQKENI come from the germline V gene. In nucleotides, the CDR3 is TGTGCCAGCTCCATCGGGACGCTGGATGAAAAACTGTTTTTT. This codes for CASSIGTLDEKLFF.

This clonotype came up once. The gene calls are TRBV6-7 and TRBJ2-1; 13 bases are a match to TRBD2. TRBV6-7 is designated an ORF whose function remains uncertain. This CDR3 contains 19 residues. V was clipped by 2 bases and J by 7 bases; unmatched bases: 14. The CDR3: CASSYLSFRTSGSPNEQFF. DNA of the CDR3: TGTGCCAGCAGTTACCTATCCTTTCGGACTAGCGGGAGTCCGAATGAGCAGTTCTTC.

Of note for this clonotype: Compared with germline, one end of the junction differs, possibly owing to a read error. This rearrangement joins TRBV6-6 to TRBJ2-1, with 9 bases aligning to TRBD2. The germline V gene has CDR1 MNHNY and CDR2 SVGAGI (reference sequence). The CDR3 has 13 residues. DNA of the CDR3: TGTGCCAGCAGTTACTCCTCCGGGACTAGCATCAACTTC. It codes for CASSYSSGTSINF.

The V and J genes are TRBV10-1 and TRBJ2-3; D gene uncertain. Trimming stripped 2 bases from V and 5 bases from J, with 14 bases between. The germline CDR1 and CDR2 sequences are WNHNN and SYGVQD (reference sequence). The CDR3 sequence is 15 residues long. This chain's CDR3 is CASSETPGTQDTQYF. The CDR3 bases are TGCGCCAGCAGTGAGACACCCGGTACCCAAGATACGCAGTATTTT.

This clonotype was detected a few times. The chain combines TRBV12-3 or TRBV12-4 with TRBJ2-1; possibly TRBD1 for D (5 bases). There are 14 residues in the CDR3. V was trimmed by 6 bases and J by 7 bases, leaving 16 bases between them. The CDR3 sequence is CASSWGMDGNEQFF. DNA of the CDR3: TGTGCCAGCAGCTGGGGCATGGACGGGAATGAGCAGTTCTTC.

Only a few counts were recorded for this clonotype. The rearrangement joins TRBV7-9 to TRBJ2-1, with D unresolved. Trimming took off 1 base at V and 0 bases at J, with 10 bases between the two ends. The germline CDR1 and CDR2 sequences are SEHNR and FQNEAQ (reference sequence). The CDR3 is 16 amino acids. For the CDR3, the DNA is TGTGCCAGCAGCTTAGGGCTGAGTAGCTCCTACAATGAGCAGTTCTTC. Protein sequence: CASSLGLSSSYNEQFF.

Turning to this clonotype: This may be a read error: a much more frequent sequence differs by one nucleotide. The V and J genes are TRBV7-9 and TRBJ2-5; tentative D call: TRBD1 (6 bases). V was pared by 0 bases and J by 4 bases, with 9 bases between. Per germline, CDR1 SEHNR and CDR2 FQNEAQ (reference sequence). The CDR3 length is 14 residues. The CDR3, as DNA: TGTGCCAGCAGCTTAGCGACCAGGGGAGAGACCCAGTACTTC. This codes for CASSLATRGETQYF.

The V call is TRBV5-5, the J call TRBJ2-3; either TRBD1 or TRBD2 may supply D (5 bases each). Germline V gene data show CDR1 as SGHKS and CDR2 as YYEKEE (reference sequence). CDR3 length: 14 residues. V was pared by 8 bases and J by 4 bases, with 17 bases between. The CDR3: CASQPGPLADTQYF. DNA of the CDR3: TGTGCCAGTCAACCGGGACCTCTGGCAGATACGCAGTATTTT.

This clonotype was recorded at least ten times. The V call is TRBV7-2, the J call TRBJ2-3, with TRBD1 as a possible D gene (6 bases). The germline CDR1 and CDR2 sequences are SGHTA and FQGNSA. This CDR3 contains 17 residues. V lost 1 base and J 4 bases, leaving 18 bases between the germline ends. The CDR3 DNA reads as TGTGCCAGCAGCTTAGTTGGGACAAACCTCAGAGCAGATACGCAGTATTTT. Protein sequence: CASSLVGTNLRADTQYF.